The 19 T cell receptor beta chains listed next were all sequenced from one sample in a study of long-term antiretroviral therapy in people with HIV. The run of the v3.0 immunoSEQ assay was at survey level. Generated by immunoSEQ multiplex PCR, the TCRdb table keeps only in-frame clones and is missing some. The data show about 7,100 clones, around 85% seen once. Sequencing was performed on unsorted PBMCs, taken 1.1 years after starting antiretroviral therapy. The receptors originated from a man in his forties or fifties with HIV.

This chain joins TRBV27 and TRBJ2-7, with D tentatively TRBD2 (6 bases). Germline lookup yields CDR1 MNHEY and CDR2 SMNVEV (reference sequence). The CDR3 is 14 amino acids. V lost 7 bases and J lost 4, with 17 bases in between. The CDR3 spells CASTPQSSGYEQYF. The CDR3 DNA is TGTGCCAGCACTCCCCAGAGTAGCGGTTACGAGCAGTACTTC.

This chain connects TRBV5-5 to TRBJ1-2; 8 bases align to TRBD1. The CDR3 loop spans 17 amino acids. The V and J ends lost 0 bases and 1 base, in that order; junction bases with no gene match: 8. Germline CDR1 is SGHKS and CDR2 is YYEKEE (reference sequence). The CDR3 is CASSLVGLTGDNYGYTF. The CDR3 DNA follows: TGTGCCAGCAGCTTGGTGGGGTTGACAGGGGATAACTATGGCTACACCTTC.

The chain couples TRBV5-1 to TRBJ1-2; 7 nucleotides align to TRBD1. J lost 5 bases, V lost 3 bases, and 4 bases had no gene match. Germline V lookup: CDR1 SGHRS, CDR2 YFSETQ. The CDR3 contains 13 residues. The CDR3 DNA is TGCGCCAGCAGCTCCGGACAGGCTTATGGCTACACCTTC. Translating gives CASSSGQAYGYTF.

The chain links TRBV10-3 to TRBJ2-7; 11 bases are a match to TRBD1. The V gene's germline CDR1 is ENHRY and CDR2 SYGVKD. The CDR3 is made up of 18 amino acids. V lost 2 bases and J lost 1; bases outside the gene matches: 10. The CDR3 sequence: CAISETQGGTGGSYEQYF. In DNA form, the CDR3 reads TGTGCCATCAGTGAGACCCAAGGGGGGACAGGGGGTTCCTACGAGCAGTACTTC.

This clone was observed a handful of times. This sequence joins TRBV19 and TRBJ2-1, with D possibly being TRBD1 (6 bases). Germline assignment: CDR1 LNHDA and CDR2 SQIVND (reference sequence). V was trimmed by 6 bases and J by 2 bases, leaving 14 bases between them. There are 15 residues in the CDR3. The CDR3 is CASRVVQGPYNEQFF. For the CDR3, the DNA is TGTGCCAGTAGGGTGGTGCAGGGGCCCTACAATGAGCAGTTCTTC.

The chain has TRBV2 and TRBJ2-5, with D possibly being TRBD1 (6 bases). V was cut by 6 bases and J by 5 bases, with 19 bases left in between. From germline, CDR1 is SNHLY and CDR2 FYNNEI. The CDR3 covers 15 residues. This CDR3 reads CASSRLQGHEETQYF. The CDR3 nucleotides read TGTGCCAGCAGCCGTTTACAGGGACATGAGGAGACCCAGTACTTC.

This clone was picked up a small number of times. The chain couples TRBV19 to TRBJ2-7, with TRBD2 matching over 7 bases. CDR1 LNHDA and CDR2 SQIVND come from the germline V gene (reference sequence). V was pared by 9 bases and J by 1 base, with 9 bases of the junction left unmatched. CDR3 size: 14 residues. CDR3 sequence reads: CASREGPSSYEQYF. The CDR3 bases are TGTGCCAGCAGGGAGGGCCCTTCGTCCTACGAGCAGTACTTC.

The CDR3 DNA follows: TGTGCCAGCAGCTTAGCCCTAGGAGTGAACACTGAAGCTTTCTTT. It encodes CASSLALGVNTEAFF. This chain uses TRBV13 with TRBJ1-1; D uncertain. Germline V lookup: CDR1 PRHDT, CDR2 FYEKMQ (reference sequence). The CDR3 totals 15 residues. Trimming left V 1 base short and J 0 bases short, with 9 bases between.

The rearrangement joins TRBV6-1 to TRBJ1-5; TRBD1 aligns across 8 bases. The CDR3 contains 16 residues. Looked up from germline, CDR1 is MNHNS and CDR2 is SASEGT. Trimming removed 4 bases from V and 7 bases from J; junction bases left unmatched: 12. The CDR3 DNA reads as TGTGCCAGCAGTGTTGGAGACAGGGGTCGAGGACAGCCCCAGCATTTT. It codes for CASSVGDRGRGQPQHF.

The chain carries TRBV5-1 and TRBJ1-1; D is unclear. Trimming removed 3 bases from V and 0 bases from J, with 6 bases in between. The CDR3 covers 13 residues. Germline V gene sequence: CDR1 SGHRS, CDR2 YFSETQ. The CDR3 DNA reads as TGCGCCAGCAGCTCAGCTATGAACACTGAAGCTTTCTTT. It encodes CASSSAMNTEAFF.

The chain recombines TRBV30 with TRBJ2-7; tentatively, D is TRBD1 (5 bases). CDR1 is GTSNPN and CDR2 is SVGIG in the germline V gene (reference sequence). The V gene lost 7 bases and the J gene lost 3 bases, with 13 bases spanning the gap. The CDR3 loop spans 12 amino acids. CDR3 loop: CAYSTDFYEQYF. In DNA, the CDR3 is TGTGCCTATTCGACAGATTTCTACGAGCAGTACTTC. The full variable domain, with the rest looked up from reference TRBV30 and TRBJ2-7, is SQTIHQWPATLVQPVGSPLSLECTVEGTSNPNLYWYRQAAGRGLQLLFYSVGIGQISSEVPQNLSASRPQDRQFILSSKKLLLSDSGFYLCAYSTDFYEQYFGPGTRLTVT.

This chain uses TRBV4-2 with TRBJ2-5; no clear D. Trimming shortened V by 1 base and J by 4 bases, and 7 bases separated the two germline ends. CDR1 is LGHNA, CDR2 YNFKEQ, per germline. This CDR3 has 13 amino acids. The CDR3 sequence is CASSQAGGETQYF. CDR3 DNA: TGTGCCAGCAGCCAAGCTGGCGGAGAGACCCAGTACTTC.

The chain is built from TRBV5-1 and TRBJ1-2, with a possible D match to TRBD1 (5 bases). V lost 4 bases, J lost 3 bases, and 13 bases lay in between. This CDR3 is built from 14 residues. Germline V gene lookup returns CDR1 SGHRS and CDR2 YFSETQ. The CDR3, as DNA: TGCGCCAGCAGCCCTGGGACTCCGGACTATGGCTACACCTTC. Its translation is CASSPGTPDYGYTF.

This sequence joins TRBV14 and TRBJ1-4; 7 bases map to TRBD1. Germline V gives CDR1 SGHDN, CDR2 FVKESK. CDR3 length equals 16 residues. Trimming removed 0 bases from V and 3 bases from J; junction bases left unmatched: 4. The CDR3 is CASSQEQGTANEKLFF. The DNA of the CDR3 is TGTGCCAGCAGCCAAGAACAGGGGACAGCTAATGAAAAACTGTTTTTT.

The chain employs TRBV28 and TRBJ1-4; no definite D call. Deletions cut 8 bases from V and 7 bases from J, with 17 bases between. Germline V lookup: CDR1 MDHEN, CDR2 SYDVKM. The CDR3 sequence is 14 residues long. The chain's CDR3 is CASRSIWTGEKLFF. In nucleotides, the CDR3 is TGTGCCAGCCGTTCAATATGGACCGGTGAAAAACTGTTTTTT. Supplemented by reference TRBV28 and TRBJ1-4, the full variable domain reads DVKVTQSSRYLVKRTGEKVFLECVQDMDHENMFWYRQDPGLGLRLIYFSYDVKMKEKGDIPEGYSVSREKKERFSLILESASTNQTSMYLCASRSIWTGEKLFFGSGTQLSVL.

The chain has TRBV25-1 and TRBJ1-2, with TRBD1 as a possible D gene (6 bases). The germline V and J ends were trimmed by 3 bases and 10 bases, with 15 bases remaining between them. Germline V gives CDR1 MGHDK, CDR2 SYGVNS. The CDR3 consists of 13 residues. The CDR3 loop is CASSDRGQSAYTF. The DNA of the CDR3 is TGTGCCAGCAGTGATCGAGGACAGTCTGCCTACACCTTC.

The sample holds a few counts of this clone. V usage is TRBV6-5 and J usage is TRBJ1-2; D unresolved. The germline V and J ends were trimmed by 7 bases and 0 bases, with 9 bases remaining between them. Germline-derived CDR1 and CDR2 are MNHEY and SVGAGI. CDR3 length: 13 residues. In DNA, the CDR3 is TGTGCCAGCAACCCCGGTGCTAACTATGGCTACACCTTC. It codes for CASNPGANYGYTF.

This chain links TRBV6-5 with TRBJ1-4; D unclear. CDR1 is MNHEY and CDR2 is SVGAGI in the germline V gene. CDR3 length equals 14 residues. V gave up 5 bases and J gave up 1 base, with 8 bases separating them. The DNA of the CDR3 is TGTGCCAGCAGTCCCGAAGTAACTAATGAAAAACTGTTTTTT. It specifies CASSPEVTNEKLFF.

The CDR3 is CASSRTFLEPQHF. In DNA form, the CDR3 reads TGTGCCAGCAGCCGGACCTTTTTGGAGCCCCAGCATTTT. The chain joins TRBV14 to TRBJ1-5; D ambiguous. Germline assignment: CDR1 SGHDN and CDR2 FVKESK. V shed 4 bases and J shed 8 bases, with 12 bases lying between them. This CDR3 is built from 13 residues.